This T cell receptor beta chain was recovered during a study of human T cells and chemical hapten exposure. The CDR3 has 16 amino acids. Germline loops: CDR1 MDHEN, CDR2 SYDVKM. The V end was cut by 2 bases, the J end by 3 bases, with 15 bases between. TCRdb reanalysed the RACE reads using MiXCR and keeps one entry per CDR3 protein. Of approximately 350,000 distinct CDR3 sequences in the sample, about 6.9% were seen once. Time point noted: patch test 2, 6 weeks after DPC sensitization. Regarding treatment: therapeutic diphenylcyclopropenone sensitization with weekly scalp DPC. This clonotype was recorded at least ten times.

Here the sequenced sample was whole blood, taken in connection with sensitization to the hapten diphenylcyclopropenone (DPC). The V and J genes are TRBV28 and TRBJ2-3; D not resolved. The source of this sequence is a woman aged 18-30 years with alopecia areata. Some clones in this sample may be carry-over from other donors' samples. CDR3 in DNA: TGTGCCAGCAGTTTAGGAGTGATGCGGCCGACAGATACGCAGTATTTT. It is translated as CASSLGVMRPTDTQYF.